This T cell receptor (beta chain) appears in the sequencing data of a study of blood T cell repertoires in COVID-19. About the study: Spain, Italy and the United States supplied samples that represented acute and convalescent COVID-19. From T cells, B-cell-depleted T cells, or PBMCs came the material, which was cDNA or gDNA.

As processed by the authors: Amplified reference gene primers provided the basis for estimating nucleated cell counts. Generated by immunoSEQ multiplex PCR, the TCRdb table keeps only in-frame clones and is missing some. V and J calls and clone size are given by that table; D and trimming were obtained from the DNA. This sample has 160,000 or so clones, with roughly nine tenths found just once. The germline V and J ends were trimmed by 0 bases and 11 bases, with 19 bases remaining between them. The CDR3 is 15 amino acids. CDR1 is LGHNA and CDR2 is YNFKEQ in the germline V gene. Sequenced input: peripheral blood. This TCR was recovered from a woman aged 70-85 years with acute or convalescent COVID-19. The chain has TRBV4-2 and TRBJ1-1; possibly TRBD1 for D (5 bases). Here the CDR3 DNA reads TGTGCCAGCAGCCAAGAATCCGTAGGGGTTGGAGTTGCTTTCTTT. Protein product: CASSQESVGVGVAFF.